The entry that follows covers one T cell receptor beta chain sequence. These data belong to a study of blood T cell repertoires in COVID-19. Germline V gene sequence: CDR1 MDHEN, CDR2 SYDVKM. V was pared by 2 bases and J by 5 bases, with 12 bases between. The length of the CDR3 is 15 residues. The assay was immunoSEQ multiplex PCR, and TCRdb's table has in-frame clones only and misses some. The profile shows about 94,000 clones, around 74% of them singletons. The sequence was obtained from a man in his 70s with COVID-19, enrolled during active disease. The sequenced sample consisted of peripheral blood. This chain uses TRBV28 with TRBJ2-2; D perhaps matches TRBD2 (5 bases). The CDR3 region is CASSLRGFVTGELFF. The CDR3 region has the DNA TGTGCCAGCAGTTTACGGGGATTTGTAACCGGGGAGCTGTTTTTT.